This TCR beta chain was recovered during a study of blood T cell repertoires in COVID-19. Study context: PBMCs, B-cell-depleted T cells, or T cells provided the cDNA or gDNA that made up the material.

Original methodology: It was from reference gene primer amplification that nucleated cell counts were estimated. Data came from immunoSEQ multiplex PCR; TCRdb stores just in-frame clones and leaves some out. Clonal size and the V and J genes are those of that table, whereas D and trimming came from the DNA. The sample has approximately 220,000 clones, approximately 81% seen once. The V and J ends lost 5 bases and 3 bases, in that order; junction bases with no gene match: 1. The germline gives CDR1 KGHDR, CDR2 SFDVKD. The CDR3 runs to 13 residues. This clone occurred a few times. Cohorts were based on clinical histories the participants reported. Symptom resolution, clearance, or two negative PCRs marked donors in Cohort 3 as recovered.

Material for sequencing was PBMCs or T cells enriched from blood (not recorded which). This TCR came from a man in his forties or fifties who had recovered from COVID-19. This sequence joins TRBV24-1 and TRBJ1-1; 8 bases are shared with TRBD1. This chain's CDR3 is CATSAGGYTEAFF. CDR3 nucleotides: TGTGCCACCAGTGCAGGGGGCTACACTGAAGCTTTCTTT.